The present T cell receptor beta chain was sequenced within a study of neurological immune-mediated disorders. Broader study findings: The highest TCR clonal expansion occurred in HTLV-1-associated myelopathy; multiple sclerosis fell below healthy controls.

CDR1 SGHRS and CDR2 YFSETQ come from the germline V gene. The CDR3 totals 15 residues. V lost 0 bases and J lost 0, with 10 bases in between. Documented time point: longitudinal time-point 2. A total of 2 million PBMCs stored at -80 degrees C provided the unsorted libraries. This clonotype was recorded many times. What it binds is not known. The cDNA was generated by 5'RACE with 10-nucleotide random UMIs. TCRdb re-called the 5' RACE reads through MiXCR, storing one row per CDR3 protein. Counted here are 100,000 or so distinct CDR3 sequences, less than 15% occurring once; the ten biggest clones make up about 4.6%.

This sequence originates from a female donor with HTLV-1-associated myelopathy (HAM/TSP). The chain couples TRBV5-1 to TRBJ2-7; maybe TRBD1 (6 bases). Sample: PBMCs. CDR3 protein: CASSLGPGASYEQYF. The DNA of the CDR3 is TGCGCCAGCAGCTTGGGTCCAGGGGCCTCCTACGAGCAGTACTTC.